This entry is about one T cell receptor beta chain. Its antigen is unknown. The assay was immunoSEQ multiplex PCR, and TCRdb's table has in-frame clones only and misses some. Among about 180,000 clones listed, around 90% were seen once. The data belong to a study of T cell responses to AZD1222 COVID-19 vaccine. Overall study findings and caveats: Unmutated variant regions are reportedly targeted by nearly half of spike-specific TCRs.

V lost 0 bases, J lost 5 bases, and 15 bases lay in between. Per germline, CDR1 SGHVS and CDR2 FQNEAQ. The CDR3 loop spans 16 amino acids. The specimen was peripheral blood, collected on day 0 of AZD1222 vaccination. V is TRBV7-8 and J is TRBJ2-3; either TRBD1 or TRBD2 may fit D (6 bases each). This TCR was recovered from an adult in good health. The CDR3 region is CASSLARWGAIDTQYF. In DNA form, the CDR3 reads TGTGCCAGCAGCTTAGCGCGCTGGGGGGCCATAGATACGCAGTATTTT. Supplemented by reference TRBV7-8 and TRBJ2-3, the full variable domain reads GAGVSQSPRYKVAKRGQDVALRCDPISGHVSLFWYQQALGQGPEFLTYFQNEAQLDKSGLPSDRFFAERPEGSVSTLKIQRTQQEDSAVYLCASSLARWGAIDTQYFGPGTRLTVL.